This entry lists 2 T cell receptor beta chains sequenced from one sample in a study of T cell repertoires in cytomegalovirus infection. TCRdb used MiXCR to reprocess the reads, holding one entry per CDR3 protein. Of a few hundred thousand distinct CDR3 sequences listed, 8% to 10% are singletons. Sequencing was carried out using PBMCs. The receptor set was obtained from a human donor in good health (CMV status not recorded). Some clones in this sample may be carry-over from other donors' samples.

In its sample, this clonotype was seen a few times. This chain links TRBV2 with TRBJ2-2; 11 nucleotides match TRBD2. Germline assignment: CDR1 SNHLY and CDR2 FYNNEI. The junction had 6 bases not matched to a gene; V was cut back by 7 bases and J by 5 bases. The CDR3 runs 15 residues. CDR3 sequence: CASTEVAGGTGELFF. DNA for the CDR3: TGTGCCAGCACCGAGGTAGCGGGAGGGACCGGGGAGCTGTTTTTT.

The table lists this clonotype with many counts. The CDR3: CASSPAREREQYF. Written as DNA, the CDR3 is TGTGCCAGCAGCCCGGCGCGAGAGAGAGAGCAGTACTTC. V usage is TRBV7-2 and J usage is TRBJ2-7; D remains ambiguous. The CDR3 is made up of 13 amino acids. Germline CDR1 SGHTA, CDR2 FQGNSA. Trimming left V 5 bases short and J 7 bases short, with 15 bases between.